This entry lists 4 T cell receptor beta chains sequenced from one sample in a study of TIL therapy for anti-PD-1-resistant metastatic lung cancer. Regarding time point: pre-treatment sample, taken before nivolumab and TIL therapy. The immunoSEQ assay was v3. TCRdb's table, derived via immunoSEQ multiplex PCR, lists solely in-frame clones and lacks some. The table lists about 60,000 clones, around 87% of them singletons. The sequenced sample was blood, obtained at baseline. The source of these receptors is a person between 25 and 80 years old with non-small cell lung cancer.

The chain uses TRBV23-1 and TRBJ2-1, with D tentatively TRBD2 (6 bases). TRBV23-1 belongs to the ORF category, with a function that is uncertain. This CDR3 spans 15 amino acids. V shed 8 bases and J shed 3 bases, with 17 bases lying between them. CDR3 in amino acids: CASARRVEGYNEQFF. The DNA of the CDR3 is TGCGCCAGCGCCCGGAGGGTGGAGGGCTACAATGAGCAGTTCTTC.

This chain uses TRBV9 with TRBJ2-2, with D unclear. V was shortened by 0 bases and J by 3 bases, with 9 bases between the two germline ends. This CDR3 has 15 residues. Germline loops: CDR1 SGDLS, CDR2 YYNGEE. The CDR3 loop is CASSVAWGDTGELFF. CDR3 in DNA: TGTGCCAGCAGCGTAGCTTGGGGTGACACCGGGGAGCTGTTTTTT. The full variable domain, rest sourced from reference TRBV9 and TRBJ2-2, is DSGVTQTPKHLITATGQRVTLRCSPRSGDLSVYWYQQSLDQGLQFLIQYYNGEERAKGNILERFSAQQFPDLHSELNLSSLELGDSALYFCASSVAWGDTGELFFGEGSRLTVL.

J is TRBJ1-4 and V is TRBV15; the D gene is possibly TRBD1 (5 bases). The CDR3 is 14 amino acids. Germline lookup yields CDR1 LNHNV and CDR2 YYDKDF (reference sequence). Trimming took 7 bases from V and 1 from J, leaving 10 bases between them. This chain's CDR3 is CATKSGITNEKLFF. The CDR3 region has the DNA TGTGCCACCAAATCAGGGATAACTAATGAAAAACTGTTTTTT.

V gene TRBV6-6 combines with J gene TRBJ2-7; D possibly corresponds to TRBD2 (6 bases). Trimming removed 2 bases from V and 6 bases from J, with 20 bases in between. Germline CDR1 MNHNY, CDR2 SVGAGI (reference sequence). The CDR3 sequence is 16 residues long. CDR3 residues: CASSYPSGVSGSEQYF. The CDR3 region has the DNA TGTGCCAGCAGTTACCCGTCGGGAGTCTCCGGGAGCGAGCAGTACTTC.